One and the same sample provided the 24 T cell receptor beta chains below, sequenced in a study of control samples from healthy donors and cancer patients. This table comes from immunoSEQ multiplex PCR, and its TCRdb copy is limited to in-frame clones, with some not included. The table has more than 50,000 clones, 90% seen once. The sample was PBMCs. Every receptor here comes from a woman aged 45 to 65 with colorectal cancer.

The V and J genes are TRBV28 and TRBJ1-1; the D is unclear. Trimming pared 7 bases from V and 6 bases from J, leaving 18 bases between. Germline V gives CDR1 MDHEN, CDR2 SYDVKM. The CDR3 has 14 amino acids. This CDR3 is CASTRGRFGSEAFF. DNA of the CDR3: TGTGCCAGCACCCGGGGTAGATTTGGGTCTGAAGCTTTCTTT.

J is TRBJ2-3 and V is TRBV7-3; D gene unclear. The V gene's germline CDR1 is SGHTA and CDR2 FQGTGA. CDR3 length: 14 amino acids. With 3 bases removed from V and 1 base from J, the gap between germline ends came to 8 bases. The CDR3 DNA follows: TGTGCCAGCAGCTTTTCGCAGGGCACAGATACGCAGTATTTT. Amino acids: CASSFSQGTDTQYF.

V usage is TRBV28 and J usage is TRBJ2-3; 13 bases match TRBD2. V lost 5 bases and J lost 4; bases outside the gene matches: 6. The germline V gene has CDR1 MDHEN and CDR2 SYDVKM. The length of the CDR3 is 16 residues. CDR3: CASSRTSGGYADTQYF. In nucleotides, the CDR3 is TGTGCCAGCAGTAGGACTAGCGGGGGATACGCAGATACGCAGTATTTT.

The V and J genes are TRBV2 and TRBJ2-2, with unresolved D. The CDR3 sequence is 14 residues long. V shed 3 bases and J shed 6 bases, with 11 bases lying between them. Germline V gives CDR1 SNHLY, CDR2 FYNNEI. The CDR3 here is CASSDLGYSGELFF. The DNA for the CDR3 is TGTGCCAGCAGTGATCTGGGTTATTCCGGGGAGCTGTTTTTT. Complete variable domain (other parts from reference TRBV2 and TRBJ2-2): EPEVTQTPSHQVTQMGQEVILRCVPISNHLYFYWYRQILGQKVEFLVSFYNNEISEKSEIFDDQFSVERPDGSNFTLKIRSTKLEDSAMYFCASSDLGYSGELFFGEGSRLTVL.

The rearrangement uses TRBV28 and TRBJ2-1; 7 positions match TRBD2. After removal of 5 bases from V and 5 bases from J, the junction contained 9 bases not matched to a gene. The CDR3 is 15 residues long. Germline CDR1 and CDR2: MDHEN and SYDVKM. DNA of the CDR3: TGTGCCAGCAGTGGGGCGGGTAGCGGGCACAATGAGCAGTTCTTC. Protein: CASSGAGSGHNEQFF.

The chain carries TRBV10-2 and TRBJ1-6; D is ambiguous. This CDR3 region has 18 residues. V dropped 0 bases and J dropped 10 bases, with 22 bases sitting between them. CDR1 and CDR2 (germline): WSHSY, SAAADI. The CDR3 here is CASSESLLRIPNQSPLHF. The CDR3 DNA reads TGCGCCAGCAGTGAGTCTCTCCTCCGCATCCCGAATCAGTCACCCCTCCACTTT.

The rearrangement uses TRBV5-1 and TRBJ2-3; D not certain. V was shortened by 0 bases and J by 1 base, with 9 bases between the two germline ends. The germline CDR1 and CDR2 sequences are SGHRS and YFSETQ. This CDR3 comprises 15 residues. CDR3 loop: CASSLDGSRTDTQYF. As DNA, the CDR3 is TGCGCCAGCAGCTTGGATGGTTCTCGCACAGATACGCAGTATTTT.

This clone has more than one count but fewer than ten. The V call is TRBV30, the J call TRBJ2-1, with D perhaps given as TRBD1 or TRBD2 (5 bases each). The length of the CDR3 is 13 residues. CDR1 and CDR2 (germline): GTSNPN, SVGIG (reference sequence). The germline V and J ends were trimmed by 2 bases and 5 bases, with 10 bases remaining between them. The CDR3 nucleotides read TGTGCCTGGAGTCCGGGACGCCACAATGAGCAGTTCTTC. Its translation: CAWSPGRHNEQFF.

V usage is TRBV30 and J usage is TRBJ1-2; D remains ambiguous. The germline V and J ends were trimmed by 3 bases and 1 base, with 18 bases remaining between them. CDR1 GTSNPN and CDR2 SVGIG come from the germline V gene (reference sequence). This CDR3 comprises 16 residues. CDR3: CAWRGRSSWFNYGYTF. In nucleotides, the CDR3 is TGTGCCTGGAGAGGCCGGAGCTCTTGGTTTAACTATGGCTACACCTTC. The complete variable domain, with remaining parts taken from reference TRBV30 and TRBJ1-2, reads SQTIHQWPATLVQPVGSPLSLECTVEGTSNPNLYWYRQAAGRGLQLLFYSVGIGQISSEVPQNLSASRPQDRQFILSSKKLLLSDSGFYLCAWRGRSSWFNYGYTFGSGTRLTVV.

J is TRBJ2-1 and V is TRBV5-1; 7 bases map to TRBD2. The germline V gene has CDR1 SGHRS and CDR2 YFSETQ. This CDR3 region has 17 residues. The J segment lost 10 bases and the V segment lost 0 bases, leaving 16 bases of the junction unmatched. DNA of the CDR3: TGCGCCAGCAGCTTGGAAAGGAGCGGGGCAGCCATGTTGGAGCAGTTCTTC. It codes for CASSLERSGAAMLEQFF.

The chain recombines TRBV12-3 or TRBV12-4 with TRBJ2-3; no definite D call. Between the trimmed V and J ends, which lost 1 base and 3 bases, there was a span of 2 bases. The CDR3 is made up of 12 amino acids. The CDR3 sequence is CASSLGTDTQYF. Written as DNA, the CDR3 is TGTGCCAGCAGTTTAGGAACAGATACGCAGTATTTT.

In DNA form, the CDR3 reads TGTGCCAGCAGCCGAGGGACGGTGAATGAAAAACTGTTTTTT. Translation: CASSRGTVNEKLFF. The V and J genes are TRBV11-1 and TRBJ1-4; D perhaps matches TRBD1 (5 bases). The CDR3 contains 14 residues. Trimming removed 5 bases at V and 5 bases at J, with 12 bases between. Germline CDR1 is SGHAT and CDR2 is FQDESV (reference sequence). Full variable domain (outside the CDR3, taken from reference TRBV11-1 and TRBJ1-4): EAEVAQSPRYKITEKSQAVAFWCDPISGHATLYWYRQILGQGPELLVQFQDESVVDDSQLPKDRFSAERLKGVDSTLKIQPAELGDSAMYLCASSRGTVNEKLFFGSGTQLSVL.

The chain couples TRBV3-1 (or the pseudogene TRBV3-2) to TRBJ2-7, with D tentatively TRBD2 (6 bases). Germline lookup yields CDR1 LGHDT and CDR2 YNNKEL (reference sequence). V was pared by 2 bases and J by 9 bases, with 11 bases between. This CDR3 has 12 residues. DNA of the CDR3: TGTGCCAGCAGCCAAACGGGAGATTTGCAGTACTTC. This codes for CASSQTGDLQYF.

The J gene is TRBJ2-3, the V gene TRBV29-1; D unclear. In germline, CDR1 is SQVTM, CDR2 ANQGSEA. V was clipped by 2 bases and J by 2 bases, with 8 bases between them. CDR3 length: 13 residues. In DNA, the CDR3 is TGCAGCGTTGAATACGGGCCCACAGATACGCAGTATTTT. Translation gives CSVEYGPTDTQYF.

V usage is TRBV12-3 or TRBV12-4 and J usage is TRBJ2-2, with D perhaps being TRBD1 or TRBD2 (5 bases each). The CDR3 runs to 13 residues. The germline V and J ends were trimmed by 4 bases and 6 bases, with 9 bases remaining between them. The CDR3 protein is CASSWDGSGELFF. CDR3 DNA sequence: TGTGCCAGCAGTTGGGACGGGTCCGGGGAGCTGTTTTTT.

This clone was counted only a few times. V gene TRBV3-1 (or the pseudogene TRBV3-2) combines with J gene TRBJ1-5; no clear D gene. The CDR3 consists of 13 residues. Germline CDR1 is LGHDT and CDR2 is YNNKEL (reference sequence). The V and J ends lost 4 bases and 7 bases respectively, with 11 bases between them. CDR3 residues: CASSRAGEQPQHF. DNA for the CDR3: TGTGCCAGCAGCCGCGCCGGGGAGCAGCCCCAGCATTTT.

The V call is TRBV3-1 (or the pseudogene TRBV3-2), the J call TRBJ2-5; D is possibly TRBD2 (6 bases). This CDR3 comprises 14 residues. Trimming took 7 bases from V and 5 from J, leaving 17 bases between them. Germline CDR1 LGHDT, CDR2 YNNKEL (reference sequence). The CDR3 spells CASTQTRAGETQYF. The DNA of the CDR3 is TGTGCCAGCACCCAGACCCGGGCGGGGGAGACCCAGTACTTC.

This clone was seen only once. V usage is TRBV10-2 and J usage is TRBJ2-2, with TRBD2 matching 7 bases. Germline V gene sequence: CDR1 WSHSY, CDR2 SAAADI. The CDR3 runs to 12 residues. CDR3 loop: CASGTSTGELFF. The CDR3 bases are TGCGCGAGCGGGACGAGCACCGGGGAGCTGTTTTTT.

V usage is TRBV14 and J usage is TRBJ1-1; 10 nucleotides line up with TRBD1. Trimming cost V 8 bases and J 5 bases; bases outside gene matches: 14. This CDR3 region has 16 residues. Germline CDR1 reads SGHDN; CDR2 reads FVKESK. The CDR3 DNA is TGTGCCAGCTCCGCCGTAAGACAGGGGGCGCGGACTGAAGCTTTCTTT. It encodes CASSAVRQGARTEAFF.

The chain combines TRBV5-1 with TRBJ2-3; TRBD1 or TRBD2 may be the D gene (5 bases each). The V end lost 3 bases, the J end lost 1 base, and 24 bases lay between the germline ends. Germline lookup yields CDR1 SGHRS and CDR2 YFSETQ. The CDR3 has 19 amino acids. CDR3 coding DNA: TGCGCCAGCAGCTCAACCGGGGTACCTAGGGGCGTCGGCACAGATACGCAGTATTTT. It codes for CASSSTGVPRGVGTDTQYF.

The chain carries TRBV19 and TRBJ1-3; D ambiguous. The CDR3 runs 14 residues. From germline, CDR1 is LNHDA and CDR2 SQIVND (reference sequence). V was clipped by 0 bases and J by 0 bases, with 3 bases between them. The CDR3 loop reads CASSIDASGNTIYF. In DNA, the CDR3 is TGTGCCAGTAGTATAGACGCCTCTGGAAACACCATATATTTT.

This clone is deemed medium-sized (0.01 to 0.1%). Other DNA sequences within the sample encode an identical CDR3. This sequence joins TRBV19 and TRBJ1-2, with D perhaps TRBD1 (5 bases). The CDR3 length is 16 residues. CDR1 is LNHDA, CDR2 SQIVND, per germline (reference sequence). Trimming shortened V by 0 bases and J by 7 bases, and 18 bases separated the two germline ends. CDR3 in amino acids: CASSIDPTANWGGYTF. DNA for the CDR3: TGTGCCAGTAGTATAGATCCGACAGCCAACTGGGGTGGCTACACCTTC.

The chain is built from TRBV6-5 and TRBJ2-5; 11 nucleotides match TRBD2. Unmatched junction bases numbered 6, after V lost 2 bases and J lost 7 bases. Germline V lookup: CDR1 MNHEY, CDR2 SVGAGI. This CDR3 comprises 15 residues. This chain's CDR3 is CASSYTSGRSVTQYF. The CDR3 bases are TGTGCCAGCAGTTACACTAGCGGGAGATCTGTGACCCAGTACTTC.

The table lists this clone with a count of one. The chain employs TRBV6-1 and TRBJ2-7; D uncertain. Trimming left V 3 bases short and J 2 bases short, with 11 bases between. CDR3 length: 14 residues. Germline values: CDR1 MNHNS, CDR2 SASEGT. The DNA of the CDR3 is TGTGCCAGCAGTGACCTAGGTGGGCCCTACGAGCAGTACTTC. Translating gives CASSDLGGPYEQYF.